This TCR beta chain was observed in a study of cytomegalovirus exposure and HLA in healthy donors. Study results and caveats: In vitro testing confirmed a few CMV-associated chains as specific for CMV antigens. A later analysis linked a missense DCLRE1C variant to TCR beta V- and J-gene trimming. Sequencing depth across donors, presence/absence analyses assumed, was roughly uniform.

Primers included in the PCR were 60 Vbeta and 13 Jbeta primers. Sequencing used immunoSEQ multiplex PCR; TCRdb keeps in-frame clones, though not all of them. The top ten hold approximately 1.5% of the sample, which has 100,000 to 150,000 clones, about 72% seen once. About this clone: Its antigen remains unidentified.

This CDR3 is built from 14 residues. Germline assignment: CDR1 SGHAT and CDR2 FQNNGV. Deletions cut 2 bases from V and 3 bases from J, with 10 bases between. This TCR came from a female donor in good health and CMV-seronegative. The rearrangement uses TRBV11-2 and TRBJ2-5, with D perhaps matching TRBD1 (5 bases). The source material was PBMCs. The CDR3 bases are TGTGCCAGCAGCTTAATCACAGGAAAAGAGACCCAGTACTTC. Translated: CASSLITGKETQYF.